The present T cell receptor beta chain was sequenced within a study of blood T cell repertoires in COVID-19. Germline CDR1 and CDR2: KGHSH and LQKENI. V was clipped by 3 bases and J by 2 bases, with 17 bases between them. The CDR3 is 16 residues long. Here immunoSEQ multiplex PCR was the method, and the copy in TCRdb shows in-frame clones only, minus some. There are some 350,000 clones in the sample; approximately 92% occur only once, and around 1% lies in the top ten. This clone was detected only a few times. The chain combines TRBV18 with TRBJ2-7; D might be TRBD1 (6 bases). The specimen sequenced was PBMCs or T cells enriched from blood (not recorded which). This clonotype originated in a man aged 18-30 years who had recovered from COVID-19. The CDR3 here is CASSPSGTQGTYEQYF. In DNA, the CDR3 is TGTGCCAGCTCACCGAGTGGGACACAGGGAACCTACGAGCAGTACTTC.